The clone carrying this T cell receptor beta chain was seen at least ten times. The antigen is undetermined. Source study methods: CDR3 was compared across clinicopathological groups, and the resulting differences were used to build a distant-metastasis classifier for papillary thyroid cancer. TCRdb redid the clone calls on the PCR reads using MiXCR. TCRdb, not the original authors, processed these V and J calls. The table shows around 40,000 clones, with about 13% occurring only once. This specimen belongs to a study of metastatic and nonmetastatic thyroid tumors. Study-level background: Repertoire data that came from the blood and tumor or nodule tissue of malignant and benign thyroid patients were compared.

CDR3 size: 16 residues. Germline-derived CDR1 and CDR2 are KGHSH and LQKENI. Trimming removed 5 bases from V and 2 bases from J, with 16 bases in between. No patient had received any treatment before thyroid surgery. The study's findings and limits: Reportedly, malignant thyroid tumors had significantly higher TCR beta diversity than benign nodules, in blood and tumor.

This TCR derives from a female donor with papillary thyroid cancer or a benign thyroid nodule (not recorded which). Some clones in this sample may be carry-over from other donors' samples. The specimen sequenced was blood. This rearrangement joins TRBV18 to TRBJ1-3; D is unresolved. CDR3 sequence reads: CASSRAGTDAGNTIYF. The CDR3, as DNA: TGTGCCAGCTCAAGAGCCGGAACAGACGCTGGAAACACCATATATTTT.